The clone carrying this TCR beta chain was detected ten times or more. The target antigen is unknown. Germline V CDR1 and CDR2: LNHNV, YYDKDF (reference sequence). V lost 0 bases to trimming and J lost 9 bases, with 21 bases between them. This CDR3 has 18 residues. The data derive from a study of CD8 T cells in ankylosing spondylitis. The study, taken as a whole, reports: Characteristic, it appeared, of ankylosing spondylitis blood was a TCR beta motif of 7 or 8 highly homologous variants. The authors reported significant enrichment of disease-linked clones in matched ankylosing spondylitis synovial fluid.

It was by quantitative 5'-RACE with molecular barcodes that TCR beta libraries were made. Via MiXCR, TCRdb re-called the 5' RACE reads, giving one row per CDR3 protein. This sample has about 240,000 distinct CDR3 sequences, with about 9.1% found just once. The rearrangement uses TRBV15 and TRBJ1-6, with D tentatively TRBD1 (5 bases). The receptor was derived from a male donor with ankylosing spondylitis or in good health (not recorded which). The sequenced material came from blood, either unsorted or a sorted T cell fraction (not recorded which). The CDR3 is CATSRDSAGPRISSPLHF. In nucleotides, the CDR3 is TGTGCCACCAGCAGAGATTCGGCAGGGCCACGGATATCTTCACCCCTCCACTTT.